Listed here are 10 T cell receptor beta chains from one sample, sequenced in a study of control samples from healthy donors and cancer patients. Assay used: immunoSEQ multiplex PCR; TCRdb lists only in-frame clones, some missing. The table lists 110,000 or so clones, roughly nine tenths of them singletons. The sample taken for sequencing was blood. The receptors originated from a human donor in good health. The donor label of this sample is uncertain.

This rearrangement joins TRBV11-3 to TRBJ2-3; D unclear. Germline assignment: CDR1 SGHNT and CDR2 YENEEA. There are 12 residues in the CDR3. The V and J ends lost 0 bases and 9 bases respectively, with 7 bases between them. CDR3 sequence (DNA): TGTGCCAGCAGCTTAGATTCAGGCACGCAGTATTTT. It translates to CASSLDSGTQYF.

The genes are TRBV12-3 or TRBV12-4 and TRBJ2-3, with unresolved D. The CDR3 runs to 12 residues. V was cut by 5 bases and J by 2 bases, with 5 bases left in between. The CDR3 loop reads CASSRSTDTQYF. The CDR3 DNA follows: TGTGCCAGCAGTAGATCCACAGATACGCAGTATTTT.

CDR3: CASSLAGQGFIQPQHF. The CDR3 DNA reads as TGTGCCAGCAGCCTCGCCGGACAGGGCTTCATCCAGCCCCAGCATTTT. The chain carries TRBV7-2 and TRBJ1-5; 8 bases are shared with TRBD1. This CDR3 spans 16 amino acids. Looked up from germline, CDR1 is SGHTA and CDR2 is FQGNSA. The V gene end was trimmed by 5 bases and the J gene end by 7 bases; junction bases not matched to a gene: 13.

In its sample, this clone was seen once. This sequence joins TRBV28 and TRBJ1-6; 7 positions agree with TRBD1. CDR1 is MDHEN, CDR2 SYDVKM, per germline. CDR3 length: 14 amino acids. After removal of 6 bases from V and 7 bases from J, the junction contained 6 bases not matched to a gene. CDR3 sequence (DNA): TGTGCCAGCAGCCGAGTACAGGGGAATTCACCCCTCCACTTT. This gives the protein CASSRVQGNSPLHF.

This chain joins TRBV6-5 and TRBJ1-2; D call uncertain. The V end was cut by 6 bases, the J end by 0 bases, with 14 bases between. Per the germline V gene, CDR1 is MNHEY and CDR2 is SVGAGI. The CDR3 has 15 residues. Written as DNA, the CDR3 is TGTGCCAGCAGCCCATCCGCACTATCTAACTATGGCTACACCTTC. It is translated as CASSPSALSNYGYTF.

The chain recombines TRBV19 with TRBJ2-3, with D tentatively TRBD2 (5 bases). CDR1 is LNHDA, CDR2 SQIVND, per germline (reference sequence). The CDR3 loop spans 14 amino acids. V was cut by 3 bases and J by 1 base, with 8 bases left in between. Written as DNA, the CDR3 is TGTGCCAGTAGTATGAGGGCTGGCACAGATACGCAGTATTTT. Translation: CASSMRAGTDTQYF.

The V call is TRBV28, the J call TRBJ1-4; no definite D call. CDR1 MDHEN and CDR2 SYDVKM come from the germline V gene. The CDR3 extends over 14 amino acids. The V gene lost 6 bases and the J gene lost 5 bases, with 13 bases spanning the gap. DNA for the CDR3: TGTGCCAGCAGCCCCGGCGGCCCGAATGAAAAACTGTTTTTT. This translates into CASSPGGPNEKLFF.

The chain recombines TRBV11-2 with TRBJ1-2; unclear D gene. The V end was cut by 4 bases, the J end by 6 bases, with 15 bases between. CDR1 and CDR2 from the germline V gene are SGHAT and FQNNGV. This CDR3 is built from 14 residues. The CDR3 DNA reads TGTGCCAGCAGCTCCCCGAAAGGGTTTAATGGCTACACCTTC. Its translation is CASSSPKGFNGYTF.

This chain uses TRBV6-5 with TRBJ1-4; 7 nucleotides agree with TRBD1. This CDR3 is built from 15 residues. Germline V lookup: CDR1 MNHEY, CDR2 SVGAGI. With 10 bases clipped from V and 0 bases from J, the junction kept 8 bases outside the gene matches. The CDR3 is CATRGQIATNEKLFF. CDR3 DNA sequence: TGTGCCACCCGGGGACAGATTGCAACTAATGAAAAACTGTTTTTT.

The CDR3 is CASSYSRDSNQPQHF. In DNA form, the CDR3 reads TGTGCCAGCAGTTACTCGAGGGATAGCAATCAGCCCCAGCATTTT. The V call is TRBV6-5, the J call TRBJ1-5; D is unresolved. The CDR3 sequence is 15 residues long. V shed 0 bases and J shed 0 bases, with 6 bases lying between them. CDR1 and CDR2 (germline): MNHEY, SVGAGI.